One and the same sample provided the 16 T cell receptor beta chains below, sequenced in a study of T cell responses to AZD1222 COVID-19 vaccine. The assay was immunoSEQ multiplex PCR, and TCRdb's table has in-frame clones only and misses some. Of 99,000 or so clones in the sample, 82% are singletons; the top ten hold approximately 5.1%. The starting material was peripheral blood, obtained on day 0 of AZD1222 vaccination. Every receptor here comes from an adult in good health.

The CDR3 spells CASSPAGRDEKLFF. In nucleotides, the CDR3 is TGTGCCAGCAGTCCAGCCGGGAGAGATGAAAAACTGTTTTTT. The J gene is TRBJ1-4, the V gene TRBV6-2 or TRBV6-3, with unresolved D. Germline assignment: CDR1 MNHEY and CDR2 SVGEGT. This CDR3 has 14 amino acids. The V gene lost 5 bases and the J gene lost 6 bases, with 13 bases spanning the gap.

This clone was found once. The genes are TRBV6-1 and TRBJ2-7, with TRBD1 matching 11 bases. CDR3 length equals 16 residues. The germline CDR1 and CDR2 sequences are MNHNS and SASEGT. Trimming removed 2 bases from V and 5 bases from J; junction bases left unmatched: 8. This chain's CDR3 is CASSEFLGQGVDEQYF. The CDR3 nucleotides read TGTGCCAGCAGTGAATTTTTGGGACAGGGGGTAGACGAGCAGTACTTC.

This clone was seen a single time. This chain joins TRBV10-3 and TRBJ2-1; 8 positions match TRBD2. Germline loops: CDR1 ENHRY, CDR2 SYGVKD. This CDR3 has 17 amino acids. With V trimmed by 0 bases and J by 5 bases, 9 bases remained unmatched. The CDR3 is CAISESRGSGDNNEQFF. The CDR3 DNA reads as TGTGCCATCAGTGAGTCGAGGGGTAGCGGGGACAACAATGAGCAGTTCTTC.

The chain recombines TRBV27 with TRBJ1-5, with D perhaps TRBD1 (5 bases). The CDR3 runs 15 residues. Between the trimmed V and J ends, which lost 2 bases and 7 bases, there was a span of 15 bases. The germline V gene encodes CDR1 MNHEY and CDR2 SMNVEV (reference sequence). The CDR3 is CASSLRGREGQPQHF. CDR3 in DNA: TGTGCCAGCAGTTTAAGGGGTAGGGAGGGACAGCCCCAGCATTTT.

The gene calls are TRBV30 and TRBJ1-2; D unresolved. Looked up from germline, CDR1 is GTSNPN and CDR2 is SVGIG (reference sequence). V lost 2 bases to trimming and J lost 8 bases, with 12 bases between them. This CDR3 region has 12 residues. The DNA of the CDR3 is TGTGCCTGGAGTACTCCGGAGAAGGGCTACACCTTC. Its protein product is CAWSTPEKGYTF.

This chain joins TRBV18 and TRBJ1-1; the match to TRBD1 covers 7 bases. The CDR3 sequence is 14 residues long. Trimming took 1 base from V and 7 from J; bases not matched to a gene: 6. Germline V gene data show CDR1 as KGHSH and CDR2 as LQKENI. CDR3 region: CASSPQVGGYEAFF. CDR3 nucleotide sequence: TGTGCCAGCTCACCACAGGTAGGGGGCTATGAAGCTTTCTTT. The entire variable domain, with the rest obtained from reference TRBV18 and TRBJ1-1, is as follows: NAGVMQNPRHLVRRRGQEARLRCSPMKGHSHVYWYRQLPEEGLKFMVYLQKENIIDESGMPKERFSAEFPKEGPSILRIQQVVRGDSAAYFCASSPQVGGYEAFFGQGTRLTVV.

The genes are TRBV3-1 (or the pseudogene TRBV3-2) and TRBJ2-5, with TRBD1 matching 8 bases. This CDR3 spans 15 amino acids. Germline V gene lookup returns CDR1 LGHDT and CDR2 YNNKEL (reference sequence). With 4 bases clipped from V and 1 base from J, the junction kept 5 bases outside the gene matches. Here the CDR3 DNA reads TGTGCCAGCAGCCCGTGGGACAGGAGCCAAGAGACCCAGTACTTC. Its protein product is CASSPWDRSQETQYF.

This chain joins TRBV7-2 and TRBJ1-2; 9 bases are a match to TRBD1. The CDR3 is 16 residues long. Germline lookup yields CDR1 SGHTA and CDR2 FQGNSA. The J segment lost 5 bases and the V segment lost 4 bases, leaving 11 bases of the junction unmatched. CDR3: CASSSEQGALAYGYTF. The DNA for the CDR3 is TGTGCCAGCAGCTCCGAACAGGGGGCGCTCGCGTATGGCTACACCTTC.

This chain joins TRBV30 and TRBJ2-7; 7 bases align to TRBD1. This CDR3 region has 13 residues. The germline V gene encodes CDR1 GTSNPN and CDR2 SVGIG (reference sequence). V dropped 3 bases and J dropped 0; count of bases not matched to a gene: 2. The CDR3 here is CAWSRDSSYEQYF. The CDR3 DNA reads as TGTGCCTGGAGCCGGGACAGCTCCTACGAGCAGTACTTC.

This clone has just one count. In DNA form, the CDR3 reads TGTGCTAGTGGTCCCAAAAACCGACAGGACGTCTATGGCTACACCTTC. As protein: CASGPKNRQDVYGYTF. This rearrangement joins TRBV12-5 to TRBJ1-2; D is possibly TRBD1 (6 bases). Trimming removed 5 bases from V and 4 bases from J, with 20 bases in between. Germline V lookup: CDR1 LGHNT, CDR2 FRNRAP. The CDR3 runs 16 residues.

This chain joins TRBV2 and TRBJ2-7; D is undetermined. This CDR3 has 12 residues. Germline CDR1 is SNHLY and CDR2 is FYNNEI. V lost 9 bases, J lost 7 bases, and 16 bases lay in between. Here the CDR3 reads CASFILTAEQYF. As DNA, the CDR3 is TGTGCCAGTTTTATACTAACGGCGGAGCAGTACTTC. Complete variable domain (other parts from reference TRBV2 and TRBJ2-7): EPEVTQTPSHQVTQMGQEVILRCVPISNHLYFYWYRQILGQKVEFLVSFYNNEISEKSEIFDDQFSVERPDGSNFTLKIRSTKLEDSAMYFCASFILTAEQYFGPGTRLTVT.

J is TRBJ2-3 and V is TRBV10-3; 9 bases fit TRBD2. V shed 1 base, J shed 6 bases, and the junction held 8 bases outside the gene matches. The germline V gene encodes CDR1 ENHRY and CDR2 SYGVKD. The CDR3 loop spans 16 amino acids. The CDR3 region has the DNA TGTGCCATCAGTGAGTTGGCTAGCGGGGAAGGCGATACGCAGTATTTT. It specifies CAISELASGEGDTQYF.

The rearrangement joins TRBV5-4 to TRBJ2-7; 7 positions agree with TRBD1. Germline V gene data show CDR1 as SGHNT and CDR2 as YYREEE (reference sequence). The CDR3 extends over 15 amino acids. V shed 0 bases, J shed 6 bases, and the junction held 9 bases outside the gene matches. CDR3 amino acids: CASSLGTGTLVEQYF. Here the CDR3 DNA reads TGTGCCAGCAGCTTGGGGACAGGCACCCTCGTCGAGCAGTACTTC.

The chain uses TRBV6-2 or TRBV6-3 and TRBJ1-3; D uncertain. The CDR3 is made up of 15 amino acids. Trimming removed 2 bases from V and 1 base from J, with 9 bases in between. Per the germline V gene, CDR1 is MNHEY and CDR2 is SVGEGT. Written as DNA, the CDR3 is TGTGCCAGCAGTTACGGCCAGGCGTCTGGAAACACCATATATTTT. It yields the protein CASSYGQASGNTIYF.

V and J are TRBV5-1 and TRBJ2-7; tentative D call: TRBD2 (5 bases). The CDR3 is 12 residues long. V shed 2 bases and J shed 2 bases, with 5 bases lying between them. Germline CDR1 reads SGHRS; CDR2 reads YFSETQ. The chain's CDR3 is CASSFGAYEQYF. DNA of the CDR3: TGCGCCAGCAGCTTCGGGGCCTACGAGCAGTACTTC.

The chain has TRBV6-5 and TRBJ2-1, with 9 bases aligning to TRBD1. The V segment lost 6 bases and the J segment 0 bases; nucleotides outside the gene matches: 3. In germline, CDR1 is MNHEY, CDR2 SVGAGI. The CDR3 runs 15 residues. Here the CDR3 DNA reads TGTGCCAGCAGCACAGGGGGCGGCTCCTACAATGAGCAGTTCTTC. Its protein is CASSTGGGSYNEQFF.